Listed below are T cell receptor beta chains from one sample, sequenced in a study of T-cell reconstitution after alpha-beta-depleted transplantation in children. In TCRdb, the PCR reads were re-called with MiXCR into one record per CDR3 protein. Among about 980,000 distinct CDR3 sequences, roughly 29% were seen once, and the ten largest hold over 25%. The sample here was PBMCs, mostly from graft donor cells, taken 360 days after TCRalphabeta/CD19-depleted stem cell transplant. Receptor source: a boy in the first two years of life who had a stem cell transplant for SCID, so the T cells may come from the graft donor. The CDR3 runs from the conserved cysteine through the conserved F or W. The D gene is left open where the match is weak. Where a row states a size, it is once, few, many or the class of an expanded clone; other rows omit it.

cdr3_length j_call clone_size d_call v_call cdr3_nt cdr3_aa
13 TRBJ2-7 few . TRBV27 TGTGCCAGCAGTATGACAGGCGTCTACGAGCAGTACTTC CASSMTGVYEQYF
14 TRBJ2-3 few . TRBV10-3 TGTGCCATCAGCGGGACCCTTACGCAGGATACGCAGTATTTT CAISGTLTQDTQYF
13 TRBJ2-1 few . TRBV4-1 TGCGCCAGCAGCCAAGATAGGTTCAATGAGCAGTTCTTC CASSQDRFNEQFF
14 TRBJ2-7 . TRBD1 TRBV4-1 TGCGCCAGCAGCCAAGTACAGGGGAACTACGAGCAGTACTTC CASSQVQGNYEQYF
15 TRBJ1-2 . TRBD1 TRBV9 TGTGCCAGCAGCGTAGAGGAGGGGGCGAACTATGGCTACACCTTC CASSVEEGANYGYTF
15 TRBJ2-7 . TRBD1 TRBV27 TGTGCCAGCAGTGACCCGGGACAGGGGAGAACCGAGCAGTACTTC CASSDPGQGRTEQYF
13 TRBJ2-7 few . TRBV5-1 TGCGCCAGCACGCGGGGCCTAGACTACGAGCAGTACTTC CASTRGLDYEQYF
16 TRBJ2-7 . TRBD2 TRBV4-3 TGCGCCAGCAGCCAAGTGTCGCGGGGGGGAACCTACGAGCAGTACTTC CASSQVSRGGTYEQYF
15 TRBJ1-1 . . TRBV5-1 TGCGCCAGCAGCTTGGATGATTGGGTGAACACTGAAGCTTTCTTT CASSLDDWVNTEAFF
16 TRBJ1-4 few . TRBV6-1 TGTGCCAGCAGTGAATGGGCAAGGGGCCAAAATGAAAAACTGTTTTTT CASSEWARGQNEKLFF
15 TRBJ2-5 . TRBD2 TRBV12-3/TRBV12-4 TGTGCCAGCAGACGATCGCGGGGGGATAAAGAGACCCAGTACTTC CASRRSRGDKETQYF
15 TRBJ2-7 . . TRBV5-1 TGCGCCAGCAGCTTTAAGCTAGCAGCTACCTACGAGCAGTACTTC CASSFKLAATYEQYF
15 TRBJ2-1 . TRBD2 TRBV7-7 TGTGCCAGCAGCTCCGGGACTAGCGATAGTAATGAGCAGTTCTTC CASSSGTSDSNEQFF
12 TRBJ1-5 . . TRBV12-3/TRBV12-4 TGTGCCAGCAACCCGAACAATCAGCCCCAGCATTTT CASNPNNQPQHF
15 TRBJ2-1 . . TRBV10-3 TGTGCCATCAGCAGGGGCCAACTACCTGGCGATGAGCAGTTCTTC CAISRGQLPGDEQFF
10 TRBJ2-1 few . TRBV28 TGTGCCAGCAGTTGGAGCACCATGTTCTTC CASSWSTMFF
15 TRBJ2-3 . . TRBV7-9 TGTGCCAGCAGCACCTACTACCTCGGGACAGATACGCAGTATTTT CASSTYYLGTDTQYF
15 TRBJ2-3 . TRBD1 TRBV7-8 TGTGCCAGCAGCTCCTCACAGGGGCAAGTAGATACGCAGTATTTT CASSSSQGQVDTQYF
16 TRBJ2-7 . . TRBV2 TGTGCCAGCAGTCCAATCTTCCGGGACCGTAAGAACGAGCAGTACTTC CASSPIFRDRKNEQYF
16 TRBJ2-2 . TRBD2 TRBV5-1 TGCGCCAGCAGCACGGGACTAGCGGGTTACACCGGGGAGCTGTTTTTT CASSTGLAGYTGELFF
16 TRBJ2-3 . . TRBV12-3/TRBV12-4 TGTGCCAGCAGTGCCACAGGAACTAGCAGTGGGAATACGCAGTATTTT CASSATGTSSGNTQYF
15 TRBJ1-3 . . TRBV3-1 TGTGCCAGCAGCCAATGGGAAAGCTCTGGAAACACCATATATTTT CASSQWESSGNTIYF
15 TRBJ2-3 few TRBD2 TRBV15 TGTGCCACCAGCCCCCGGGGGGGCGGAAGAGATACGCAGTATTTT CATSPRGGGRDTQYF
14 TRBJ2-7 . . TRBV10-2 TGCGCCAGCAGTGAGCGACAATCTTGGGGCGAGCAGTACTTC CASSERQSWGEQYF
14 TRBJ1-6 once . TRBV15 TGTGCCACCAGCCGAGGACAGAGGGATTCACCCCTCCACTTT CATSRGQRDSPLHF
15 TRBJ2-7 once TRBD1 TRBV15 TGTGCCACCAGCAAAGGGACAGGGGGCGTCTACGAGCAGTACTTC CATSKGTGGVYEQYF
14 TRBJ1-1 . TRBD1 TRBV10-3 TGTGCCATCAGCCCCGGGACAGGCCTTTTTGAAGCTTTCTTT CAISPGTGLFEAFF
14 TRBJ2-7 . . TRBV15 TGTGCCACCAGCAGAGCACAGGGCGACTACGAGCAGTACTTC CATSRAQGDYEQYF
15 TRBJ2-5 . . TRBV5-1 TGCGCCAGCAGCCGGACTGGGGACACCCAAGAGACCCAGTACTTC CASSRTGDTQETQYF
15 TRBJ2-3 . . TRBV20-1 TGCAGTGCTAGAACCGGGCAGCCCAGCACAGATACGCAGTATTTT CSARTGQPSTDTQYF
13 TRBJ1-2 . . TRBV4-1 TGCGCCAGCAGCCAAGATGAAGTGCGAGGCTACACCTTC CASSQDEVRGYTF
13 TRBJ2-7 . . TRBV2 TGTGCCAGCGCTGGGACGCAAGCGACCGGGCAGTACTTC CASAGTQATGQYF
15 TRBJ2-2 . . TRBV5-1 TGCGCCAGCAGCTTGTGGGGGGCGCACACCGGGGAGCTGTTTTTT CASSLWGAHTGELFF
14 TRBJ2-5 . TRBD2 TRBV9 TGTGCCAGCAGCGGTTTAGCGGGCGAAGAGACCCAGTACTTC CASSGLAGEETQYF
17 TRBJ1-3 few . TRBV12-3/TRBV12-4 TGTGCCAGCAGTCCCCCCGGGACTGGAACCTCTGGAAACACCATATATTTT CASSPPGTGTSGNTIYF
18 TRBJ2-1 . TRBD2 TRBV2 TGTGCCAGCAGTGAAGCGCTTCTGGCGGGGGGCTCCTACAATGAGCAGTTCTTC CASSEALLAGGSYNEQFF
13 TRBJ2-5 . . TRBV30 TGTGCCTGGAGGGGCAGCGGCCAAGAGACCCAGTACTTC CAWRGSGQETQYF
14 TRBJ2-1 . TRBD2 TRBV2 TGTGCCAGCAGAGCGGGACTAGTGTACAATGAGCAGTTCTTC CASRAGLVYNEQFF
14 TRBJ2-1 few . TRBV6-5 TGTGCCAGCAGTTCGCGGGGTCCCTACAATGAGCAGTTCTTC CASSSRGPYNEQFF
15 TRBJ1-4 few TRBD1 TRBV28 TGTGCCAGCAGTCCCCGGGACAGGAAACCCGAAAAACTGTTTTTT CASSPRDRKPEKLFF
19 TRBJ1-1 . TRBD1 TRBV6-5 TGTGCCAGCAGTTACTCGAGCGGGAGGGGGCAGGTGGGGCACACTGAAGCTTTCTTT CASSYSSGRGQVGHTEAFF
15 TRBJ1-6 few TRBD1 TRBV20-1 TGCAGTGCGGAGACAGGGGGCGCTTATAATTCACCCCTCCACTTT CSAETGGAYNSPLHF
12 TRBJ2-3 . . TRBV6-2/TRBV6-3 TGTGCCAGCAGCCCCTCACTTAGGACGCAGTATTTT CASSPSLRTQYF
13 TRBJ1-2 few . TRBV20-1 TGCAGTGCTAGACAAGGGCCTAACTATGGCTACACCTTC CSARQGPNYGYTF
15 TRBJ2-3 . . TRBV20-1 TGCAGTGCCGATCGACGCAGGGGAACCACAGATACGCAGTATTTT CSADRRRGTTDTQYF
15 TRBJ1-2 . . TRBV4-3 TGCGCCAGCAGCCAAGATAGACAGCCAAGCTATGGCTACACCTTC CASSQDRQPSYGYTF
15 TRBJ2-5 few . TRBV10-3 TGTGCCATCAGTGAGTCGGGGGCTCCATCGGAGACCCAGTACTTC CAISESGAPSETQYF
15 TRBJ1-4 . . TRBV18 TGTGCCAGCTCGCCCCAGGTGGGGACTAATGAAAAACTGTTTTTT CASSPQVGTNEKLFF
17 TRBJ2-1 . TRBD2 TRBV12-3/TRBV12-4 TGTGCCAGCAGCCCTTCTCGGACTAGCGGGGGGCCTGGTGAGCAGTTCTTC CASSPSRTSGGPGEQFF